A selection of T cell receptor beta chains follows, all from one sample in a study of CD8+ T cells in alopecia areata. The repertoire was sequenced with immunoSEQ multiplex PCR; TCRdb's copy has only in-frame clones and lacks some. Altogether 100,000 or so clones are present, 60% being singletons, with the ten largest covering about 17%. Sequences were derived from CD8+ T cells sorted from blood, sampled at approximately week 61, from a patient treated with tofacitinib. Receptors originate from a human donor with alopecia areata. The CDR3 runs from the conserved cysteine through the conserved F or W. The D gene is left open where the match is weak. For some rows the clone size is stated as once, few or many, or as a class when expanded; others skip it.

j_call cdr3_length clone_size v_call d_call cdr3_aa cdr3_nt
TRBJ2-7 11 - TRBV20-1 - CSATQGYEQYF TGCAGTGCAACACAGGGTTACGAGCAGTACTTC
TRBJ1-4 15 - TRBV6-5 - CASSYEKGTNEKLFF TGTGCCAGCAGTTACGAGAAGGGCACAAATGAAAAACTGTTTTTT
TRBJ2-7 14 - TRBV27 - CASSLSEVSYEQYF TGTGCCAGCAGTTTATCGGAGGTCTCCTACGAGCAGTACTTC
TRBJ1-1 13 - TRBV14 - CASSQGGYTEAFF TGTGCCAGCAGTCAGGGTGGGTACACTGAAGCTTTCTTT
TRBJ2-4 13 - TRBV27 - CASRRGPKNIQYF TGTGCCAGCAGAAGAGGACCCAAAAACATTCAGTACTTC
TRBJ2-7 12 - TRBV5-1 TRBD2 CASTGGALEQYF TGCGCCAGCACCGGGGGGGCGCTTGAGCAGTACTTC
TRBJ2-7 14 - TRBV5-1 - CASSPPRGAYEQYF TGCGCCAGCAGCCCCCCCCGAGGGGCCTACGAGCAGTACTTC
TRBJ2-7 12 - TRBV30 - CAWSPGPYEQYF TGTGCCTGGAGTCCTGGACCCTACGAGCAGTACTTC
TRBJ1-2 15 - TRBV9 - CASSVEAGINYGYTF TGTGCCAGCAGCGTAGAAGCCGGCATTAACTATGGCTACACCTTC
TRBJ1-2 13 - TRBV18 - CASSPGTKYGYTF TGTGCCAGCTCACCAGGGACAAAGTATGGCTACACCTTC
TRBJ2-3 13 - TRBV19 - CASSRGSPDTQYF TGTGCCAGTAGTAGGGGTAGCCCAGATACGCAGTATTTT
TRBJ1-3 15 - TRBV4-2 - CASSQTRRSGNTIYF TGTGCCAGCAGCCAAACCCGACGCTCTGGAAACACCATATATTTT
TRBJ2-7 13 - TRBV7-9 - CASSFNSPYEQYF TGTGCCAGCAGCTTCAATTCTCCCTACGAGCAGTACTTC
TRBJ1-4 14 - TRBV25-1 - CASSEGVVGGELFF TGTGCCAGCAGTGAAGGGGTTGTGGGAGGGGAACTGTTTTTT
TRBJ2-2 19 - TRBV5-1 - CASSLESLASQFNTGELFF TGCGCCAGCAGCTTGGAGAGTCTTGCCAGTCAGTTTAACACCGGGGAGCTGTTTTTT
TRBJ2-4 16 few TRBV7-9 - CASSPEGLPAKNIQYF TGTGCCAGCAGCCCCGAAGGACTACCGGCCAAAAACATTCAGTACTTC
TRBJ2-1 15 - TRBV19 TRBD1 CASSEPGTGGNEQFF TGTGCCAGTAGTGAACCTGGGACAGGGGGTAATGAGCAGTTCTTC
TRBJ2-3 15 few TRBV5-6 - CASSFGRGSTDTQYF TGTGCCAGCAGCTTCGGTCGCGGGAGCACAGATACGCAGTATTTT
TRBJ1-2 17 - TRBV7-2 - CASSPRDIVGTNYGYTF TGTGCCAGCAGCCCCCGGGACATAGTGGGGACTAACTATGGCTACACCTTC
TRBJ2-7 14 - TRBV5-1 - CASSQESQGYEQYF TGCGCCAGCAGCCAGGAGTCCCAGGGTTACGAGCAGTACTTC
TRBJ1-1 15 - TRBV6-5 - CASSLDPTLNTEAFF TGTGCCAGCAGTTTAGACCCCACCCTGAACACTGAAGCTTTCTTT
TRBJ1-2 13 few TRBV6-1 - CASSAPEDYGYTF TGTGCCAGCAGTGCGCCCGAGGACTATGGCTACACCTTC
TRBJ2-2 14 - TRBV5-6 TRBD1 CASLDRGNTGELFF TGTGCCAGTCTCGACAGGGGGAACACCGGGGAGCTGTTTTTT
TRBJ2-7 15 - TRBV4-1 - CASSQATATSYEQYF TGCGCCAGCAGCCAAGCGACAGCAACCTCCTACGAGCAGTACTTC
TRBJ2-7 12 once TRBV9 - CASRGNSYEQYF TGTGCCAGCAGAGGGAACTCCTACGAGCAGTACTTC
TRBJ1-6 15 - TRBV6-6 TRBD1 CASSYSGQGNSPLHF TGTGCCAGCAGTTACAGTGGACAGGGGAATTCACCCCTCCACTTT
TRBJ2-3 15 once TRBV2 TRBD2 CASSASGGLADTQYF TGTGCCAGCAGTGCCTCGGGGGGTTTGGCAGATACGCAGTATTTT
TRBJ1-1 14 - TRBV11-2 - CASSLVTARTEAFF TGTGCCAGCAGCTTAGTCACAGCGCGAACTGAAGCTTTCTTT
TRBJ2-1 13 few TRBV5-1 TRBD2 CASSPRGAGEQFF TGCGCCAGCAGCCCGCGGGGGGCCGGTGAGCAGTTCTTC
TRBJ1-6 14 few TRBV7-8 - CASSFAAGNSPLHF TGTGCCAGCAGCTTCGCGGCGGGAAATTCACCCCTCCACTTT
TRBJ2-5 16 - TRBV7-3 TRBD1 CASSLTGGQGQETQYF TGTGCCAGCAGCTTAACGGGAGGACAGGGCCAGGAGACCCAGTACTTC
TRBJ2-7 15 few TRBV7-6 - CASSPRGASAYEQYF TGTGCCAGCAGCCCTCGGGGGGCCTCTGCCTACGAGCAGTACTTC
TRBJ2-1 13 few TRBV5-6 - CASSRQTYNEQFF TGTGCCAGCAGCCGACAGACATACAATGAGCAGTTCTTC
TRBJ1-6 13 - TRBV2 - CASLLSGNSPLHF TGTGCCAGCCTACTTTCGGGGAATTCACCCCTCCACTTT
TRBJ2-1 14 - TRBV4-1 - CASSDSLRETEQFF TGCGCCAGCAGCGACTCTCTACGGGAGACTGAGCAGTTCTTC
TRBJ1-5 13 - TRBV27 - CASSATGAQPQHF TGTGCCAGCAGTGCTACGGGCGCTCAGCCCCAGCATTTT
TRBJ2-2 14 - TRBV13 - CASSSGLNTGELFF TGTGCCAGCAGCTCCGGTCTGAACACCGGGGAGCTGTTTTTT
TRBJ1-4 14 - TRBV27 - CASRNGWANEKLFF TGTGCCAGCAGGAATGGATGGGCTAATGAAAAACTGTTTTTT
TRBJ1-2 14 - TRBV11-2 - CASSFEQAHYGYTF TGTGCCAGCAGCTTCGAACAGGCCCACTATGGCTACACCTTC
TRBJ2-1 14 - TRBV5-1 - CASSLRGAGNEQFF TGCGCCAGCAGCTTACGGGGGGCGGGCAATGAGCAGTTCTTC
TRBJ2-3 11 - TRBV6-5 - CASTNSGTQYF TGTGCCAGCACTAATAGTGGAACGCAGTATTTT
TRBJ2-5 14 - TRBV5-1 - CASSLATGQETQYF TGCGCCAGCAGCTTAGCGACAGGTCAAGAGACCCAGTACTTC
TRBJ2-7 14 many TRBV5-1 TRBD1 CASSSDRGRYEQYF TGCGCCAGCAGCTCCGACAGGGGCCGGTACGAGCAGTACTTC
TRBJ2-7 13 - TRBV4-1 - CASSQDQRYEQYF TGCGCCAGCAGCCAAGATCAACGCTACGAGCAGTACTTC
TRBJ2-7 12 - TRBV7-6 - CASSLGSGVQYF TGTGCCAGCAGCTTAGGGAGTGGGGTCCAGTACTTC
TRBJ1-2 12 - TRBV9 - CASSSGTHGYTF TGTGCCAGCAGCTCTGGGACTCACGGCTACACCTTC
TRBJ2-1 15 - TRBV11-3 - CASSPRGGGKWEQFF TGTGCCAGCAGCCCTCGAGGGGGGGGCAAGTGGGAGCAGTTCTTC
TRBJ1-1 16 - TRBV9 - CASSVPPDGLNTEAFF TGTGCCAGCAGCGTACCACCGGACGGTCTTAACACTGAAGCTTTCTTT